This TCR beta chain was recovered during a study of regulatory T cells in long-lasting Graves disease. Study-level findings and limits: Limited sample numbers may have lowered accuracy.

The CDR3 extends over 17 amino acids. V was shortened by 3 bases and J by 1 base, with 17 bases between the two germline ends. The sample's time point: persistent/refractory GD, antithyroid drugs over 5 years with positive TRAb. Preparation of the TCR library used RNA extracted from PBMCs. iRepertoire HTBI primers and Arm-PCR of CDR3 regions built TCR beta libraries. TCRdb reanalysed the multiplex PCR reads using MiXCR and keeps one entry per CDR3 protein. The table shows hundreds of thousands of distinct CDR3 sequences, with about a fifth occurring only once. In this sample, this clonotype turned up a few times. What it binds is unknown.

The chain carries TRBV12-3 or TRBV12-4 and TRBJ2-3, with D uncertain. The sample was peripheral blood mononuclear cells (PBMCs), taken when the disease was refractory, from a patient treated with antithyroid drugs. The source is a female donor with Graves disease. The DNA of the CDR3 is TGTGCCAGCAGTTTCTCCCCCCCCTCGGCGCGCACAGATACGCAGTATTTT. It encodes CASSFSPPSARTDTQYF.